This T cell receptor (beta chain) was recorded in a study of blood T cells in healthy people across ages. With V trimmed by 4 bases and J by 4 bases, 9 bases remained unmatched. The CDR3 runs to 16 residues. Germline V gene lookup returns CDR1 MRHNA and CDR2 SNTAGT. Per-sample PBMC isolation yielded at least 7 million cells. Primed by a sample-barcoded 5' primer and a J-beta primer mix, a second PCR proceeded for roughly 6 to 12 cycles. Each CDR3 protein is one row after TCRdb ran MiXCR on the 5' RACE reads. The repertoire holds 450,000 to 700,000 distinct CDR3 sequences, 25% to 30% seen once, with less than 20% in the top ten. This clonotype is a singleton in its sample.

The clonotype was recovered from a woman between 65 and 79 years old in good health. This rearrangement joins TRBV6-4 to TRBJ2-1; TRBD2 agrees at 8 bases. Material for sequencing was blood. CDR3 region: CASSALTTSVYNEQFF. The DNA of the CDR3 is TGTGCCAGCAGTGCGTTGACGACTAGCGTATACAATGAGCAGTTCTTC.